This paragraph covers one T cell receptor (beta chain) sequence. The CDR3 length is 15 residues. Losses at the gene ends were 2 bases for V and 1 base for J; bases not matched to a gene: 1. Germline lookup yields CDR1 MNHEY and CDR2 SVGAGI. The sample originates from a study of long-term antiretroviral therapy in people with HIV. Looking at the study overall: Earliest sampling preceded the 2015 immediate-ART recommendation by about a decade.

Researchers report immunoSEQ v3.0 was run at survey level. 40,000-50,000 T-cell genomes per sample were the sequencing target. Some clones are missing from TCRdb's copy, which holds only in-frame ones; the method was immunoSEQ multiplex PCR. The table lists under 30,000 clones, roughly 80% of them singletons. The receptor comes from a man in his thirties or forties with HIV. Here the sequenced sample was unsorted PBMCs, taken 4.4 years after starting antiretroviral therapy. This chain links TRBV6-5 with TRBJ2-7; 11 positions agree with TRBD1. The CDR3 DNA reads as TGTGCCAGCAGTTACCGGGACAGGGGGTCCTACGAGCAGTACTTC. The encoded protein is CASSYRDRGSYEQYF.